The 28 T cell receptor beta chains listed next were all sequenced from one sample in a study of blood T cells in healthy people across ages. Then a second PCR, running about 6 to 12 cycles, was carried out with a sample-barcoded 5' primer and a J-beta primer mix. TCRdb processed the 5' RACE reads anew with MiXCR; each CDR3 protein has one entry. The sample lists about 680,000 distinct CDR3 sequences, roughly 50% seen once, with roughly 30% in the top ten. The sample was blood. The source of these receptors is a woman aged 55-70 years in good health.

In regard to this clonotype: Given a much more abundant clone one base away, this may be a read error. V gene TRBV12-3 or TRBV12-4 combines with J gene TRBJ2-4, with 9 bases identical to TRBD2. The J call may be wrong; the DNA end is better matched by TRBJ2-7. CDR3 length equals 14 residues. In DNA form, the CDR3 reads TGTGCCAGCAGGGACGGGACTAGCAACTACGAGCAGTACTTC. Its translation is CASRDGTSNYEQYF.

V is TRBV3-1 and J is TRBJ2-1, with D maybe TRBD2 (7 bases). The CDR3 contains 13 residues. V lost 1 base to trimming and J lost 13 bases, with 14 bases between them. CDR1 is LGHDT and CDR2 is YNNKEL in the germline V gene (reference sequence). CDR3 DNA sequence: TGTGCCAGCAGCCAAGGGAGGGGGGGGACCCAGTTCTTC. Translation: CASSQGRGGTQFF.

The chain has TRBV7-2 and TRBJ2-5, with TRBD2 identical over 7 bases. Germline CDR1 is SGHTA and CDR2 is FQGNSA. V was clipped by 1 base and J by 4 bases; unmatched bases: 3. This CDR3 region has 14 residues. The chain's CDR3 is CASSLDSGVETQYF. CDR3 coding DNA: TGTGCCAGCAGCTTAGACAGCGGGGTAGAGACCCAGTACTTC.

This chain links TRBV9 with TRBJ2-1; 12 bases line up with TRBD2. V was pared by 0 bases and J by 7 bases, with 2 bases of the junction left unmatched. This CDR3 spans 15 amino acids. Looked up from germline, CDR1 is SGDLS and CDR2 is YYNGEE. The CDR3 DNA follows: TGTGCCAGCAGCGTAGGAGGACTAGCGGGGAATGAGCAGTTCTTC. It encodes CASSVGGLAGNEQFF.

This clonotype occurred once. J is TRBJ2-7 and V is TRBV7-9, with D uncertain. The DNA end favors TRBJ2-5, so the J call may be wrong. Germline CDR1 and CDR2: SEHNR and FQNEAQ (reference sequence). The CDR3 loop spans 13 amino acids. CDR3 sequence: CANTNGAGETQYF. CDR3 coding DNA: TGTGCCAACACCAACGGCGCTGGGGAGACCCAGTACTTC.

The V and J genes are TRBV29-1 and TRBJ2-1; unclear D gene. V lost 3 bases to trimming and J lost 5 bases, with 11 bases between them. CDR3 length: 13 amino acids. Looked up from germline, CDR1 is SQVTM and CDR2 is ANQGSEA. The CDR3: CSVDRTTNNEQFF. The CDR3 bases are TGCAGCGTTGACCGGACCACAAACAATGAGCAGTTCTTC.

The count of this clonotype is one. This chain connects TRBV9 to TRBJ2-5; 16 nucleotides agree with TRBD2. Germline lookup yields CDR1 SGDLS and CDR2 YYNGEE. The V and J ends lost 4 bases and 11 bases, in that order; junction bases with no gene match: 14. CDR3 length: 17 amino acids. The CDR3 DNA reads TGTGCCAGCAGCCCCCGTGGGACTAGCGGGAGGGCCGCTGAGCAGTACTTC. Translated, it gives CASSPRGTSGRAAEQYF.

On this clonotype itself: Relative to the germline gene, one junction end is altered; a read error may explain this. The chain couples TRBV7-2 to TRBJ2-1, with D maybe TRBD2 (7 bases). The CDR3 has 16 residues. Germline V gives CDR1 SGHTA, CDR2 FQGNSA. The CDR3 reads CASSRRTAGAYSEQFF. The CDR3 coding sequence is TGTGCCAGCAGCCGACGGACGGCGGGGGCCTACAGTGAGCAGTTCTTC.

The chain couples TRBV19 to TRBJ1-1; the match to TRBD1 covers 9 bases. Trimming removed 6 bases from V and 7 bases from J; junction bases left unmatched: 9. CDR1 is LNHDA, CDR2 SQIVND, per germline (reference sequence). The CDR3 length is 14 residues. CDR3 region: CASRTGTGSGEAFF. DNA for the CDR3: TGTGCCAGTAGGACCGGGACAGGGTCCGGTGAAGCTTTCTTT.

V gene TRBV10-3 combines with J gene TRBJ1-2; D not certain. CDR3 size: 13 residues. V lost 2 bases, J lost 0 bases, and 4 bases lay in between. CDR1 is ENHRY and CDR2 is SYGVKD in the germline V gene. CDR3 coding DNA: TGTGCCATCAGTGAGCCAGCTAACTATGGCTACACCTTC. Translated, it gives CAISEPANYGYTF.

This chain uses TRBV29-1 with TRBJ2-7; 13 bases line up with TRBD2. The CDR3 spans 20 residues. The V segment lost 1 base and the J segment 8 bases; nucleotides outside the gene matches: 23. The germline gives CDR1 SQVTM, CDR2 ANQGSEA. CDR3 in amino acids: CSVEVAGTSGTYRGRRQQYF. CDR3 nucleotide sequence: TGCAGCGTTGAAGTAGCTGGGACTAGCGGGACCTACCGCGGCCGTCGGCAGCAGTACTTC.

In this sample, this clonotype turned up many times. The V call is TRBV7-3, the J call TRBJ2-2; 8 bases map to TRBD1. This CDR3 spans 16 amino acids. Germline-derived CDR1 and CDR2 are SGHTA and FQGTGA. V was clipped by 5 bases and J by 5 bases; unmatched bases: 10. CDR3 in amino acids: CASSRQATGATGELFF. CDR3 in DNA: TGTGCCAGCAGCCGCCAGGCGACAGGGGCAACCGGGGAGCTGTTTTTT.

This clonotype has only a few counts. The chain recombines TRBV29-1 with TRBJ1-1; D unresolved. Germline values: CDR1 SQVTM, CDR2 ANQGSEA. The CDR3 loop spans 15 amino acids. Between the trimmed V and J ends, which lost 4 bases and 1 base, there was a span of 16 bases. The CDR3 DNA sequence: TGCAGCGTTGTAAGGGAGGGAACAAGGAACACTGAAGCTTTCTTT. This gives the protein CSVVREGTRNTEAFF.

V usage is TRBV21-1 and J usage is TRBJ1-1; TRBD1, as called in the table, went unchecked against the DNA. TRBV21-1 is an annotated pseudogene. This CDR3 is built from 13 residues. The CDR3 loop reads CASSKRHRGGAFF. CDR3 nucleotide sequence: TGTGCCAGCAGCAAAAGGCACAGGGGGGGAGCTTTCTTT.

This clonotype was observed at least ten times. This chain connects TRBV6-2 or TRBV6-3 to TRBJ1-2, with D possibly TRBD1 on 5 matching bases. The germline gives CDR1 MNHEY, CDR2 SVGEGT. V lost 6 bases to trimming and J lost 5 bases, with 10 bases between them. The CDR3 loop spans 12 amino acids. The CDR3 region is CASSRQKYGYTF. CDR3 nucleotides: TGTGCCAGCAGCCGACAGAAATATGGCTACACCTTC.

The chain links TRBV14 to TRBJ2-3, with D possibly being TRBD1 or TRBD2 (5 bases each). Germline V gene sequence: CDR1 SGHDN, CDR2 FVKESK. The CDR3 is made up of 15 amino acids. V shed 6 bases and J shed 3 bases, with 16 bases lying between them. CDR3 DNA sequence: TGTGCCAGCAGTGGTGGGACGTATTTTACAGATACGCAGTATTTT. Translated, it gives CASSGGTYFTDTQYF. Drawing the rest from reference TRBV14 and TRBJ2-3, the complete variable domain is EAGVTQFPSHSVIEKGQTVTLRCDPISGHDNLYWYRRVMGKEIKFLLHFVKESKQDESGMPNNRFLAERTGGTYSTLKVQPAELEDSGVYFCASSGGTYFTDTQYFGPGTRLTVL.

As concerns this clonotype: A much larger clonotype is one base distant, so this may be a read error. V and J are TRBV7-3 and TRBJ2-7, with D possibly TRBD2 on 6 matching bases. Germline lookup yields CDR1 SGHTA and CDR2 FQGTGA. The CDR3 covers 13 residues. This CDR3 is CAGSLNRDSKQYF. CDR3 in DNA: TGTGCCGGCAGCTTAAACCGGGACTCAAAGCAGTACTTC.

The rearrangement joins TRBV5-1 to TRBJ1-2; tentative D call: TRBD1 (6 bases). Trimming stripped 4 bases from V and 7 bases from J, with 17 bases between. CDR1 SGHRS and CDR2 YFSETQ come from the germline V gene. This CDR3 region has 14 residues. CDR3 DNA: TGCGCCAGCAGCGCGAAAGGGGGTTCATCTGGCTACACCTTC. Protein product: CASSAKGGSSGYTF.

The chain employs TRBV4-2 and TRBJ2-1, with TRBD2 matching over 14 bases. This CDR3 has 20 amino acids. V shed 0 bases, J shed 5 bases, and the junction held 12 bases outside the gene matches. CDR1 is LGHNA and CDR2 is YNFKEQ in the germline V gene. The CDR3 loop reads CASSQDPGLAGGVPHNEQFF. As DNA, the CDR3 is TGTGCCAGCAGCCAAGATCCTGGACTAGCGGGAGGAGTCCCACACAATGAGCAGTTCTTC.

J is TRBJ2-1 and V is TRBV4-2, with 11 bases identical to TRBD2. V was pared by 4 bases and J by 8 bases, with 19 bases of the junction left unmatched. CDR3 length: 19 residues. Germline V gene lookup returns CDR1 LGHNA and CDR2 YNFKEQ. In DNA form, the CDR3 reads TGTGCCAGCAGCCGTCATAGGGGGCCCCTAGCGGGAGGATACGATGAGCAGTTCTTC. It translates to CASSRHRGPLAGGYDEQFF.

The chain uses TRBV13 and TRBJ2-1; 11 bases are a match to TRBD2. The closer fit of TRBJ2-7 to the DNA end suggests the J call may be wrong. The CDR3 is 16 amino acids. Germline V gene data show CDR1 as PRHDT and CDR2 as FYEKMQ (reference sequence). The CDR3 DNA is TGTGCCAGCAGCTTAGGACTAGCGGGAGCCTACAATGAGCAGTACTTC. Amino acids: CASSLGLAGAYNEQYF.

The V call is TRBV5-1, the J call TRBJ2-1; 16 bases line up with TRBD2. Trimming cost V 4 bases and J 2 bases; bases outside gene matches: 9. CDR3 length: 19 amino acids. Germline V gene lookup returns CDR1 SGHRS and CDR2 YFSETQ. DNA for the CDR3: TGCGCCAGCAGCCCCATGGGGACTAGCGGGAGGGGAACCTACAATGAGCAGTTCTTC. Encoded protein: CASSPMGTSGRGTYNEQFF.

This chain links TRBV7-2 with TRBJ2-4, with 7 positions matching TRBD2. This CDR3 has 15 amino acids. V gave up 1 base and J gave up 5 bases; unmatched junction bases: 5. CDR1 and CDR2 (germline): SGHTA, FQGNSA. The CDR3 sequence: CASSLGGRAENIQYF. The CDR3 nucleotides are TGTGCCAGCAGCTTAGGTGGGAGGGCGGAAAACATTCAGTACTTC.

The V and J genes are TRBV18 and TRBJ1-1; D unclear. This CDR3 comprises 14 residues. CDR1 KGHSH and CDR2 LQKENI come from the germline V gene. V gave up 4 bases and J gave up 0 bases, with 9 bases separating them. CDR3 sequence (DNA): TGTGCCAGCTCACTTACTACCCTGAACACTGAAGCTTTCTTT. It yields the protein CASSLTTLNTEAFF.

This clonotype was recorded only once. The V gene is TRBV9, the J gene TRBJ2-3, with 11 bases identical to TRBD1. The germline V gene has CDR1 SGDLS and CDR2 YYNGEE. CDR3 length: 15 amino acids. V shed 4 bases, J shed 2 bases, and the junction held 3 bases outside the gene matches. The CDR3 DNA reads TGTGCCAGCAGCCGGGGACAGGGGGTCACAGATACGCAGTATTTT. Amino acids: CASSRGQGVTDTQYF.

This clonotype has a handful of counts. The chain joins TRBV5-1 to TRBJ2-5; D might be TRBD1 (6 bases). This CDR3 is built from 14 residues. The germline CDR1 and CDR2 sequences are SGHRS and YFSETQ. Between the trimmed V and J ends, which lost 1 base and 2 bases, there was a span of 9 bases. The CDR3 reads CASSLWQGQETQYF. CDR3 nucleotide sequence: TGCGCCAGCAGCTTGTGGCAGGGGCAAGAGACCCAGTACTTC.

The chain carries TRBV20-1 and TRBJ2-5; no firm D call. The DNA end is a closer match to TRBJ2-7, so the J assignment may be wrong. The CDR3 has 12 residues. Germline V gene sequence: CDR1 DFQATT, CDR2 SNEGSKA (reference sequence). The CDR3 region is CSALRPSYEQYF. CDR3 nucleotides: TGCAGTGCCCTCCGACCCAGCTACGAGCAGTACTTC.

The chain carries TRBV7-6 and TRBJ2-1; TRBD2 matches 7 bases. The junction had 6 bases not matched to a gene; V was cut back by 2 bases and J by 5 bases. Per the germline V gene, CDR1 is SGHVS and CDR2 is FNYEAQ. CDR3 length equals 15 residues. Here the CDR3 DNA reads TGTGCCAGCAGCTTACCTCCCCTAGCGGACAATGAGCAGTTCTTC. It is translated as CASSLPPLADNEQFF.